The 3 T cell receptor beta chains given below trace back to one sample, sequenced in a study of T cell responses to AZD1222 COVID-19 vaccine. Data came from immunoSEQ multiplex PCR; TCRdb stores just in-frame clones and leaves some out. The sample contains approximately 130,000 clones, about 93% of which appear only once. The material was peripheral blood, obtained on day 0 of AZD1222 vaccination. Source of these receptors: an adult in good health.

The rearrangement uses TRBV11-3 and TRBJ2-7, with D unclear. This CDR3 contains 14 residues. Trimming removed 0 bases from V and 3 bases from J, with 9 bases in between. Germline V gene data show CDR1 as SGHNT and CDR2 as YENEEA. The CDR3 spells CASSLEGGNYEQYF. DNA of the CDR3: TGTGCCAGCAGCTTAGAGGGCGGAAACTACGAGCAGTACTTC.

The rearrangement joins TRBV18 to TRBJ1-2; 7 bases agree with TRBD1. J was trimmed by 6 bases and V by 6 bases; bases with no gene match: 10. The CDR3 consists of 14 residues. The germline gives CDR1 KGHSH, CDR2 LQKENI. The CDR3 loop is CASSPAGGQDGYTF. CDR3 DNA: TGTGCCAGCTCTCCAGCAGGGGGGCAGGATGGCTACACCTTC. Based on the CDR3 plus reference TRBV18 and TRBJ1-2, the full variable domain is NAGVMQNPRHLVRRRGQEARLRCSPMKGHSHVYWYRQLPEEGLKFMVYLQKENIIDESGMPKERFSAEFPKEGPSILRIQQVVRGDSAAYFCASSPAGGQDGYTFGSGTRLTVV.

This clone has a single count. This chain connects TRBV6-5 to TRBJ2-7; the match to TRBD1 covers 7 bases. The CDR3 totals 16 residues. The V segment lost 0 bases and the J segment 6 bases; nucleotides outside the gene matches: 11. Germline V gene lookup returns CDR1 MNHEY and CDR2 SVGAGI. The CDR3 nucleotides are TGTGCCAGCAGTTACTCGGGGTACAGGGGAGACTTCGAGCAGTACTTC. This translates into CASSYSGYRGDFEQYF.